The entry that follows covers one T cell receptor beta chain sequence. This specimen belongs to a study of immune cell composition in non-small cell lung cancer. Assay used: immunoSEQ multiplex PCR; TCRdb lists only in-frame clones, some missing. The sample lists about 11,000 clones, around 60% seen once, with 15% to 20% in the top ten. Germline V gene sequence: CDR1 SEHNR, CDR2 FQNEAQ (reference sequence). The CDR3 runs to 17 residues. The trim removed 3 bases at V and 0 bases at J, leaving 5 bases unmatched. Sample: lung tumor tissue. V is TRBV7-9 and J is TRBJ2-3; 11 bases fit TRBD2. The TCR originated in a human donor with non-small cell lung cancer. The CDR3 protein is CASSFSGRGISTDTQYF. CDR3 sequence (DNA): TGTGCCAGCAGCTTTAGCGGGAGGGGTATCAGCACAGATACGCAGTATTTT. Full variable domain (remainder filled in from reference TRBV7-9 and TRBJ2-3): DTGVSQNPRHKITKRGQNVTFRCDPISEHNRLYWYRQTLGQGPEFLTYFQNEAQLEKSRLLSDRFSAERPKGSFSTLEIQRTEQGDSAMYLCASSFSGRGISTDTQYFGPGTRLTVL.